One T cell receptor (beta chain) is described in this entry. Antigen specificity is unknown. Conversion of TCR transcripts into cDNA relied on 5'RACE template switching, which added a universal primer site and UMIs. TCRdb analysed the 5' RACE reads with MiXCR anew, one entry per CDR3 protein. This sample carries hundreds of thousands of distinct CDR3 sequences, around a sixth of them seen once, and the ten largest clones take around 15%. The CDR3 runs to 17 residues. Germline lookup yields CDR1 LGHNT and CDR2 FRNRAP. V was shortened by 0 bases and J by 0 bases, with 12 bases between the two germline ends. This entry comes from a study of T cells after yellow fever vaccination. Study details: Fractions of low cell number were prepared using SMART-Seq v4 Ultra Low Input.

Study-level points and caveats: Secondary responses were weaker yet peaked faster, day 5 versus 15. Although most clonotypes did not, a small share appeared in both CD4 and CD8 compartments.

This sequence originates from a man aged 18 to 29 who received the YFV17D yellow fever vaccine. Sequencing used PBMCs, obtained about 5 days after the first yellow fever vaccination. The gene calls are TRBV12-5 and TRBJ2-4; tentatively, D is TRBD1 (6 bases). CDR3 nucleotide sequence: TGTGCTAGTGGTTTGGTCGGCAGGGGTCTAGCCAAAAACATTCAGTACTTC. It specifies CASGLVGRGLAKNIQYF.